This T cell receptor (beta chain) is drawn from a study of shared clonotypes between healthy human individuals (dated by TCRdb to 2019 to 2021). Background on the whole study: A few men and a couple of women, aged 18 to 49 years, made up the cohort. Per donor, leukapheresis produced somewhere between about 0.94 and 9 billion PBMCs. Blood TCR repertoires of about 5 healthy adults were deeply sequenced to estimate repertoire size and the extent of clonotype sharing between individuals. For each donor, CD4 naive and CD4 memory were each given three plates, CD8 naive was given two plates, and CD8 memory was given one plate. To increase sequencing depth and limit assay-specific biases, different laboratories used diverse techniques to prepare libraries and sequence TCR repertoires.

As regards this clone: Its binding antigen is unknown. Base-call qualities are not available, and no considerably larger clone is one nucleotide away.

Results and caveats for the whole study, not just this receptor: Clonotypes shared by all four sorted-subset donors showed higher generation probabilities than non-shared clonotypes. Sampling was restricted to blood, and TCR repertoires in tissue are likely to differ from TCR repertoires in blood. Even with the large sequencing depth, rarefaction of the sorted-subset datasets indicated that sequencing was incomplete. Pairwise subsampling led to the expectation that sequencing depth would affect the degree of clonotype sharing among donors. Across a few donors, approximately 5% of naive CD4, around 3.5% of naive CD8, under 2.5% of memory CD4, and approximately 0.4% of memory CD8 clonotypes were shared. Because the study included a small number of donors, the genetic and exposure-history diversity represented was limited. Estimated clonotype richness was generally larger for naive than for memory subsets.

CD8 naive samples were obtained by positive selection for CCR7 among CD45RO-negative cells, yielding a CD45RA+CCR7+ population from which TemRA cells were excluded. Healthy HIV-negative adults with no recently reported acute infections or vaccinations were included as donors. Every donor was a Caucasian adult residing in Nashville, Tennessee, USA. Blood was collected by leukapheresis, and PBMCs were isolated by Ficoll-Histopaque density gradient centrifugation and then cryopreserved in liquid nitrogen vapor phase. Analytical flow cytometry was used to check the purity and quantity of every magnetically sorted T cell population. Genomic DNA was isolated from every sorted fraction and measured by UV absorbance on a Nanodrop 2000c. Using the deep immunoSEQ assay, TCR CDR3 regions were amplified from genomic DNA by multiplex PCR. For each cell subset, the extracted genomic DNA was distributed evenly across all wells of several immunoSEQ 96-well plates, and each plate served as one replicate. For sorted subsets, around 200 ng genomic DNA, equal to 25,000 to 35,000 T cell genomes, was loaded into each replicate PCR. Purified libraries were quantified with a Qubit 3.0 fluorometer, sized on a Bioanalyzer 2100, and re-quantified with the KAPA Library Quantification kit. Each immunoSEQ 96-well plate was sequenced on its own single-read 150-cycle Illumina NextSeq 550 flow cell. The original pipeline was this. The immunoSEQ output contained only junctional sequences without quality scores, so filtering could not match that applied to full-length reads. Sequences were annotated with PyIR, a Python wrapper for IgBLAST v1.9, and V/J genes and CDR3 were assigned using IMGT germline references. Reads were removed for weak V/J assignments (E-value above 1e-6), missing CDR3, stop codons, out-of-frame junctions, or ambiguous translated residues. V3J clonotypes were defined by identical inferred V gene, J gene, and CDR3 amino acid sequence. Percentage overlap between repertoires was computed as shared unique clonotypes divided by the size of the smaller repertoire. RTK rarefaction, the Chao1 estimator, and Recon v2.1 estimates of unobserved clonotypes were used to assess repertoire richness. For all TCRbeta clonotypes obtained by the gDNA method from a few donors, generation probabilities were computed with OLGA. As stored in TCRdb, this immuneACCESS dataset retains in-frame rearrangements with V and J assigned. A fraction of the clones does not appear; measured against another copy, unresolved V genes explain less than half of the discrepancy, and the remainder lacks a known reason. The DNA was the basis for D and trimming; V, J and clone size are from that table. The sample table records about 2 million clones; about 95% of these occur just once. The biggest ten clones account for 0.95% to 1.5% of the sample.

This TCR derives from a man between 18 and 29 years old in good health. The sequenced sample consisted of naive CD8+ T cells sorted from blood. Sample cell subset or site, as interpreted from the label and publication: CD45RA+CCR7+.

The CDR3 here reads CASSLYSGVVTYEQYF. The DNA sequence is as follows: TGTGCCAGCAGCTTATATAGCGGGGTTGTTACCTACGAGCAGTACTTC. Recombination connected TRBV13 to TRBJ2-7, with 8 middle bases fitting TRBD2. The CDR3, cysteine through phenylalanine, is 16 amino acids long. Just CDR3 DNA is preserved here, 48 bases in frame from base 1. From the germline V gene (reference sequence), CDR1 is PRHDT and CDR2 is FYEKMQ. V ends up 2 bases short and J 2 bases short, with an unmatched junction base count of 8.